This TCR beta chain was recorded in a study of blood T cell repertoires in COVID-19. In the study overall: Samples taken during acute and convalescent COVID-19 were collected in the United States, Italy and Spain.

The method was immunoSEQ multiplex PCR; TCRdb's version includes in-frame clones alone and lacks a portion of them. The repertoire holds hundreds of thousands of clones, with 82% as singletons. CDR1 and CDR2 (germline): MDHEN, SYDVKM. V was shortened by 3 bases and J by 10 bases, with 7 bases between the two germline ends. This CDR3 has 12 residues. The clonotype originates from an older woman with active or convalescent COVID-19. The V call is TRBV28, the J call TRBJ1-6; weak D call: TRBD1 (5 bases). Sequencing was carried out using peripheral blood. The CDR3 protein is CASSFGGSPLHF. CDR3 DNA: TGTGCCAGCAGTTTTGGGGGGTCACCCCTCCACTTT. The full variable domain, its missing parts supplied by reference TRBV28 and TRBJ1-6, is DVKVTQSSRYLVKRTGEKVFLECVQDMDHENMFWYRQDPGLGLRLIYFSYDVKMKEKGDIPEGYSVSREKKERFSLILESASTNQTSMYLCASSFGGSPLHFGNGTRLTVT.